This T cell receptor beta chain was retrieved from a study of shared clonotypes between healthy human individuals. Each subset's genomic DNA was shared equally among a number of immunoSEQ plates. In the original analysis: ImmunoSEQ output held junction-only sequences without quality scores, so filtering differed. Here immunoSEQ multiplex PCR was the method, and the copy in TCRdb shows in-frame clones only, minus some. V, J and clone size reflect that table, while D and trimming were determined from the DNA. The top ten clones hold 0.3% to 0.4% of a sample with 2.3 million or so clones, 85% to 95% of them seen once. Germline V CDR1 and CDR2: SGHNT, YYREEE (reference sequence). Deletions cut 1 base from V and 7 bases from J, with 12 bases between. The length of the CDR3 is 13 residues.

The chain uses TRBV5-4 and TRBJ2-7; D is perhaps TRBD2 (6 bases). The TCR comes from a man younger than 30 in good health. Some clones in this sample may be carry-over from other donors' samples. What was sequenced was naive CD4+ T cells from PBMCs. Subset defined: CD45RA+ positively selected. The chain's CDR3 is CASSLLGGDEQYF. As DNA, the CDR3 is TGTGCCAGCAGCTTGTTGGGGGGAGATGAGCAGTACTTC. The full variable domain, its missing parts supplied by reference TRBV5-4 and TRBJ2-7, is ETGVTQSPTHLIKTRGQQVTLRCSSQSGHNTVSWYQQALGQGPQFIFQYYREEENGRGNFPPRFSGLQFPNYSSELNVNALELDDSALYLCASSLLGGDEQYFGPGTRLTVT.